This T cell receptor (beta chain) appears in the sequencing data of a study of cytomegalovirus exposure and HLA in healthy donors. General study findings and limits: Near-uniform donor sequencing depth was presumed by presence/absence analyses. In vitro work confirmed that three CMV-associated chains recognize CMV antigens. In a later analysis, at a false discovery rate of 0.05, under 20,000 TCR beta sequences matched HLA alleles.

PCR used 60 Vbeta primers and 13 Jbeta primers. Repertoires were generated with immunoSEQ multiplex PCR, while TCRdb's copy carries only in-frame clones and drops some. The data hold 100,000 to 150,000 clones, with under 80% observed a single time. As concerns this clone: What it binds is not known.

This CDR3 contains 19 residues. From germline, CDR1 is SEHNR and CDR2 FQNEAQ (reference sequence). Between the trimmed V and J ends, which lost 2 bases and 0 bases, there was a span of 19 bases. The V and J genes are TRBV7-9 and TRBJ2-2; D unresolved. The receptor was derived from an older woman in good health and CMV-seropositive. The sample consisted of PBMCs. CDR3 protein: CASSLLSLRVLSNTGELFF. The CDR3 DNA reads as TGTGCCAGCAGCTTATTAAGTCTTCGGGTTCTCTCGAACACCGGGGAGCTGTTTTTT.